This T cell receptor beta chain was identified in a study of T cells in Graves' hyperthyroidism and ophthalmopathy (dated by TCRdb to between 2019 and 2020). Broadly, across the study: Peripheral blood samples were taken at initial diagnosis, before any treatment was given. Thyroid tissue and blood T-cell repertoires from about 6 Graves' hyperthyroidism patients were also compared in the study. To identify distinguishing TCR V-J signatures, a discovery cohort of about 95 patients was used, comprising fewer than 45 with Graves' ophthalmopathy and under 60 with stable Graves' hyperthyroidism. The roughly 100 discovery patients were divided at random into training and test sets in a 7:3 ratio. Following sampling, methimazole starting at 30 mg daily was given to hyperthyroidism patients, and high-dose intravenous methylprednisolone was given to ophthalmopathy patients. Whether ophthalmopathy could be predicted prospectively was tested in an independent validation cohort made up of approximately 19 hyperthyroidism patients plus 17 patients who later progressed to ophthalmopathy. TCR Vbeta CDR3 sequencing of roughly 140 peripheral blood samples (fewer than 45 ophthalmopathy, around 80 hyperthyroidism and about 17 progressor patients) is reported in the paper.

The TCR beta CDR3 regions were amplified from the RNA transcripts. The first round of RT-PCR for the TCR CDR3 was performed with the HTBI primer set and the Qiagen OneStep RT-PCR kit. The libraries were constructed in a second round of multiplex PCR and then size-selected and purified. Sequencing of the libraries was done on an Illumina HiSeq2000 using paired-end 100 bp reads. Per the source publication's procedure: SOAPnuke was used to process the raw data, with reads discarded if the reads contained adapters or uncalled bases, had a mean Phred below 15, or lacked an exact constant-primer or identifier match. COPE v1.2.5 was used to merge the high-quality paired reads, and each unique nucleotide sequence was defined as a clonotype. MiTCR v1.1 was used to align the clonotypes against IMGT TRBV, TRBD and TRBJ reference segments. The analysis included only V-J combinations with a frequency above 0.0001, which together covered over 98% of the repertoires. A TCS score was defined as the ratio of F50 (clonal expansion) to E x V (chaos), with BLOSUM62-based TCRdist applied between CDR3 peptides within each V-J. Welch's t-statistics and random forest reduced approximately 520 V-J features to 10 to 15, which were used in a naive Bayes classifier (R e1071). The Morisita-Horn index was used to measure how similar the thyroid and blood repertoires were. The public reads were run again by TCRdb, first through fastp at Q25 and then through MiXCR, and only productive beta chains were kept. Identical CDR3 proteins give one entry, which carries the most common genes and DNA. These V and J calls originate from TCRdb's pipeline instead of the authors' own analysis. The sample table records 700,000 to 850,000 distinct CDR3 sequences; 30% to 40% of these occur just once. In total, the top ten clones hold around 30% of the sample.

Taken from cysteine to phenylalanine, the CDR3 has 14 residues. Only CDR3 DNA remains: 42 bases, in frame from the first base. V sheds 1 base and J sheds 4 bases, leaving 10 bases between their ends. CDR1 and CDR2 are drawn from the germline V gene: SGHTA, FQGNSA. On the study overall, not on this receptor specifically: In validation, the model predicted progression to ophthalmopathy with over 60% sensitivity and approximately 72% specificity, a median of about 6.7 months before onset. Blood samples also contained most of the expanded thyroid clonotypes (frequency above 0.001), which suggests that blood repertoires may reflect thyroid immune responses. In cross-validation, a model built on a 13 V-J signature told ophthalmopathy apart from stable hyperthyroidism with approximately 91% sensitivity and about 81% specificity, and in testing the same model reached 80%/75%. Sample size was not statistically predetermined, and investigators were not blinded to group allocation.

Stable Graves' hyperthyroidism was defined as the absence of progression to ophthalmopathy over 18 months of follow-up. The hyperthyroidism patients were between 18 and 65 years old and newly diagnosed, with a disease duration of less than 2 months. The study excluded patients with uncontrolled infections, other autoimmune diseases, pregnancy or lactation. Diagnoses were established on the basis of clinical symptoms, serum thyroxine and TRAb, thyroid ultrasound, and orbital computed tomography. Ficoll-Paque density gradient centrifugation was used to isolate PBMCs from around 10 ml of fresh peripheral blood. Trizol reagent was used to extract total RNA, and RNA quality was then checked on an Agilent 2100 Bioanalyzer. This clonotype was seen many times. This clone's antigen is unknown. Base quality data are lacking; no much larger clone is found one base away.

Sequenced: blood. The receptor was derived from a middle-aged woman with Graves' hyperthyroidism. The V and J segments used are TRBV7-2 and TRBJ1-1, and perhaps TRBD1 as D gene, on 5 matching bases. The CDR3 protein sequence reads: CASSLGMGGTEAFF. In nucleotide form, the sequence is TGTGCCAGCAGCTTAGGTATGGGGGGCACTGAAGCTTTCTTT.